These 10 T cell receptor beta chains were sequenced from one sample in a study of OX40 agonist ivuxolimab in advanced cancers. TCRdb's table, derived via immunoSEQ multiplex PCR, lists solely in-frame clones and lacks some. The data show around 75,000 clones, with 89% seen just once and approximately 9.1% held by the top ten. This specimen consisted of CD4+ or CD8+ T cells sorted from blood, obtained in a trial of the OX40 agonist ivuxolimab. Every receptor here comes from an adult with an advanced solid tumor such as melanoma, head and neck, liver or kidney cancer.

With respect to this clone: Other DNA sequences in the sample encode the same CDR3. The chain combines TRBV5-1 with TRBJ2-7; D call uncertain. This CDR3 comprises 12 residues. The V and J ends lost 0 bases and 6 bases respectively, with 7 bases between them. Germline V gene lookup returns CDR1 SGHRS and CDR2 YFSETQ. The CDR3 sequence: CASSLDRSEQYF. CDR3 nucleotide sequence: TGCGCCAGCAGCTTGGATCGGAGCGAGCAGTACTTC.

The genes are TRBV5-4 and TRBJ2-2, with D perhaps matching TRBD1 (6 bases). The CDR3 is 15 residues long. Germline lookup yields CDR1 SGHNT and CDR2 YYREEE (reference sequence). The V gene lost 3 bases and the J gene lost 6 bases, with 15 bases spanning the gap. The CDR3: CASSSPGQIPGELFF. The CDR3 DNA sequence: TGTGCCAGCAGCTCCCCTGGACAGATCCCCGGGGAGCTGTTTTTT.

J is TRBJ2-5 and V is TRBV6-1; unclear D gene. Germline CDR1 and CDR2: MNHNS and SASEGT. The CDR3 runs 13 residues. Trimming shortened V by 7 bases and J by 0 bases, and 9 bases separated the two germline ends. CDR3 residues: CASTRHYQETQYF. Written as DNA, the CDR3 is TGTGCCAGCACGAGACACTACCAAGAGACCCAGTACTTC.

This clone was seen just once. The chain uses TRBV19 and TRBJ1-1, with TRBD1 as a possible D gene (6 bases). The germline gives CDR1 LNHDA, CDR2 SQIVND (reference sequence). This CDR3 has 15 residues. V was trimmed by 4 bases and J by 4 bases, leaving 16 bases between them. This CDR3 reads CASSKNRVSITEAFF. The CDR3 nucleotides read TGTGCCAGTAGTAAAAACAGGGTCTCCATCACTGAAGCTTTCTTT.

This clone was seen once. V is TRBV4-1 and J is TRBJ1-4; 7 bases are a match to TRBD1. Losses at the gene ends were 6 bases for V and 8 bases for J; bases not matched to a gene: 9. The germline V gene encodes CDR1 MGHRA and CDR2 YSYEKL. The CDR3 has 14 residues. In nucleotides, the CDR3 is TGCGCCAGCAGTCCGACAGGGTTTGGGGAAAAACTGTTTTTT. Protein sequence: CASSPTGFGEKLFF.

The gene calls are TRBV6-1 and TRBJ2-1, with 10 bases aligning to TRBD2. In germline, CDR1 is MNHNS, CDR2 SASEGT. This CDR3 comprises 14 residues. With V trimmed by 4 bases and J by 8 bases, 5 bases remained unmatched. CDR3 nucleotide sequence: TGTGCCAGCAGTGTCAGCGGGAGGGAGTATGAGCAGTTCTTC. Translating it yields CASSVSGREYEQFF.

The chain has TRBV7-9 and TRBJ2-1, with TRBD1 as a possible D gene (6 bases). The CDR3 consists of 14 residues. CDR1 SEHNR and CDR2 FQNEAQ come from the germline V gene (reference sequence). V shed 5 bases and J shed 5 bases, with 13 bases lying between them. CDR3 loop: CASSMGHLNNEQFF. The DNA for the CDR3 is TGTGCCAGCAGCATGGGACACCTTAACAATGAGCAGTTCTTC.

CDR3 DNA sequence: TGCGCCAGCAGCACGACCGGGACAGGGGGCACTGAAGCTTTCTTT. This gives the protein CASSTTGTGGTEAFF. The chain couples TRBV5-1 to TRBJ1-1, with TRBD1 identical over 11 bases. J lost 4 bases, V lost 4 bases, and 6 bases had no gene match. Per germline, CDR1 SGHRS and CDR2 YFSETQ. There are 15 residues in the CDR3.

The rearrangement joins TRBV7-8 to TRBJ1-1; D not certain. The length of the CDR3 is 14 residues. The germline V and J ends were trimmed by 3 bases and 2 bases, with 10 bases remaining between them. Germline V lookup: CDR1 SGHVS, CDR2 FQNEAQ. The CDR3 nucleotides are TGTGCCAGCAGCTTCGGACGGAGAAACACTGAAGCTTTCTTT. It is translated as CASSFGRRNTEAFF.

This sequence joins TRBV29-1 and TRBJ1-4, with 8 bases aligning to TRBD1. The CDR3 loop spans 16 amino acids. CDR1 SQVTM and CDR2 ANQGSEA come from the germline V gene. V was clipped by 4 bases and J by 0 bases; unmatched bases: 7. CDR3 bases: TGCAGCGTTGGGCAGGGGGCTACTGCAACTAATGAAAAACTGTTTTTT. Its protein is CSVGQGATATNEKLFF.